This T cell receptor beta chain was captured by sequencing in a study of blood T cell repertoires in COVID-19 (dated by TCRdb to about 2020). Regarding the study in general: Collaborator samples came from the United States, Italy and Spain and covered acute and convalescent phases of COVID-19. The prospective study material was composed of cDNA or gDNA derived from T cells, B-cell-depleted T cells, or PBMCs. Subjects who had been exposed to COVID-19, were actively infected with it, or had recovered from it provided the deeply sampled blood TCRbeta repertoires that made up the dataset. The repertoires were made available in a free public database intended to serve as a resource for research on the immune response to SARS-CoV-2. The samples were drawn from the first 160 participants of the ongoing ImmuneRACE study and from about 1,200 subjects provided by 6 global collaborators. Nearly every sample came with metadata listing a de-identified subject ID, COVID-19 status, age in years and sex. HLA class I and class II types, where available, came from metadata supplied by the sample provider rather than from assay-based typing.

Whole blood was collected in K2EDTA tubes by collaborating institutions according to the institutions' own protocols. For TCRbeta analysis, collaborators shipped samples as frozen whole blood, isolated PBMCs, or DNA extracted from either of those sample types. The immunoSEQ Assay, a bias-controlled multiplex PCR, was used to amplify TCRbeta CDR3 regions from genomic DNA. The original pipeline was this. The number of nucleated cells in each sample was estimated from the amplification of reference gene primers within the assay. Sequence reads were collapsed and filtered to measure the absolute abundance of every unique TCRbeta CDR3 rearrangement. For each sample, productive Simpson clonality was calculated by taking the square root of Simpson's diversity index across productive rearrangements. The clones in this table, taken by TCRdb from immuneACCESS, are in-frame only. Not every clone is retained; where verified, under half of the shortfall comes from an unresolved V gene, and the cause of the rest is unknown. Clone size and V and J calls were adopted from that table, with D and trimming inferred from the DNA. For this sample there are over 200,000 clones; around 87% appear just once. Together, the top ten hold about 2.1% of the sample.

Note on this clone: Its antigen specificity is not known. Base qualities are not provided; no much larger clone lies one nucleotide away.

What the research found in general, with its limitations: Clinical and demographic metadata were provided uncurated, with the amount varying by source and participant.

V drops 4 bases and J drops 5 bases, leaving 14 bases in between. The cysteine opens and the phenylalanine closes a CDR3 of 14 amino acids. Left in the record is the CDR3 DNA by itself, 42 bases read in frame from the first base. CDR1 and CDR2 were assigned from the germline V gene as LGHNA and YNFKEQ. Sequencing was performed on peripheral blood. This chain is built from TRBV4-2 and TRBJ2-5; a tentative D match to TRBD2 spans 5 bases. The sequence derives from a woman aged 45-65 years with acute or convalescent COVID-19. For the CDR3, the sequence is CASSPTGLGETQYF. The sequenced DNA is TGTGCCAGCAGCCCCACGGGGTTGGGGGAGACCCAGTACTTC.